This T cell receptor beta chain was obtained from a study of radiation and T cells in renal cell carcinoma. Time point denoted: blood 4 weeks post-SBRT, at nephrectomy. Treatment specified: 15 Gy SBRT to primary tumor, nephrectomy 4 weeks later. Nephrectomy followed 15 Gy stereotactic body radiation by 4 weeks. Blood was sampled at baseline, 2 weeks and 4 weeks after SBRT. Trimming left V 4 bases short and J 6 bases short, with 21 bases between. The germline gives CDR1 SEHNR, CDR2 FQNEAQ (reference sequence). The CDR3 spans 16 residues. Repertoires were generated with immunoSEQ multiplex PCR, while TCRdb's copy carries only in-frame clones and drops some. Among 150,000 to 200,000 clones listed, about 87% were seen once.

The V and J genes are TRBV7-9 and TRBJ1-2; D is possibly TRBD1 (5 bases). The input for sequencing was blood, taken from a patient whose treatment included radiotherapy and nephrectomy. The sequence derives from a woman aged 45-60 years with renal cell carcinoma. CDR3 in amino acids: CASSSPGEVFDDGYTF. For the CDR3, the DNA is TGTGCCAGCAGCTCCCCGGGGGAGGTGTTTGACGATGGCTACACCTTC. The entire variable domain, with the rest obtained from reference TRBV7-9 and TRBJ1-2, is as follows: DTGVSQNPRHKITKRGQNVTFRCDPISEHNRLYWYRQTLGQGPEFLTYFQNEAQLEKSRLLSDRFSAERPKGSFSTLEIQRTEQGDSAMYLCASSSPGEVFDDGYTFGSGTRLTVV.